This T cell receptor (beta chain) was profiled in a study of cytomegalovirus exposure and HLA in healthy donors. The PCR employed 60 Vbeta primers together with 13 Jbeta primers. Repertoires were generated with immunoSEQ multiplex PCR, while TCRdb's copy carries only in-frame clones and drops some. This sample has about 130,000 clones, with 80% to 85% found just once. Of note for this clone: Its antigen remains unidentified.

Study findings and constraints: Relative to the approximately 660-donor mean, N-insertions were reportedly fewer in an Asian-associated ancestry cluster in a later analysis. The study found most TCR sequences rare, yet found some public TCRs in many donors. Later analysis placed DRB1 highest and HLA-C lowest in TCR association rates, which differed by HLA locus.

In germline, CDR1 is SEHNR, CDR2 FQNEAQ (reference sequence). V was shortened by 5 bases and J by 6 bases, with 11 bases between the two germline ends. CDR3 length equals 14 residues. The origin of this receptor is a man between 18 and 29 years old in good health and CMV-seronegative. The sequenced sample consisted of PBMCs. The chain has TRBV7-9 and TRBJ1-6; D is uncertain. The CDR3 DNA reads as TGTGCCAGCAGCCCCCCGGGGATTAATTCACCCCTCCACTTT. It encodes CASSPPGINSPLHF.